The 20 T cell receptor beta chains presented below share a single source sample, sequenced in a study of shared clonotypes between healthy human individuals. Libraries were prepared by immunoSEQ multiplex PCR; TCRdb keeps only in-frame clonotypes and omits some of them. The data hold roughly 2.2 million clones, with roughly 93% observed a single time. The sequenced material came from naive CD4+ T cells from PBMCs. The subset here: CD45RA+ positively selected. The receptors stem from a young man in good health. Some clones in this sample may be carry-over from other donors' samples.

This clone was detected once. The chain is built from TRBV25-1 and TRBJ1-1, with D possibly matching TRBD1 (6 bases). Trimming took 4 bases from V and 6 from J, leaving 12 bases between them. CDR1 is MGHDK, CDR2 SYGVNS, per germline. This CDR3 has 13 residues. The CDR3 DNA sequence: TGTGCCAGCAGTGCCACAGGGAATTCTGAAGCTTTCTTT. It codes for CASSATGNSEAFF.

The rearrangement uses TRBV28 and TRBJ1-6; 7 bases are shared with TRBD1. The V gene's germline CDR1 is MDHEN and CDR2 SYDVKM. This CDR3 comprises 15 residues. The V segment lost 5 bases and the J segment 3 bases; nucleotides outside the gene matches: 4. In DNA form, the CDR3 reads TGTGCCAGCAGTACGGGACAGAACTATAATTCACCCCTCCACTTT. This sequence encodes CASSTGQNYNSPLHF.

The chain uses TRBV28 and TRBJ2-4; D is perhaps TRBD2 (5 bases). V shed 7 bases and J shed 0 bases, with 16 bases lying between them. Germline loops: CDR1 MDHEN, CDR2 SYDVKM. The CDR3 consists of 16 residues. CDR3 sequence: CASTGERLIAKNIQYF. The CDR3 nucleotides are TGTGCCAGCACCGGGGAGCGACTAATAGCCAAAAACATTCAGTACTTC.

The chain has TRBV6-5 and TRBJ1-1; tentatively, D is TRBD1 (5 bases). There are 13 residues in the CDR3. Per the germline V gene, CDR1 is MNHEY and CDR2 is SVGAGI. The germline V and J ends were trimmed by 7 bases and 6 bases, with 15 bases remaining between them. CDR3: CASIKNGGSEAFF. The DNA of the CDR3 is TGTGCCAGCATCAAAAACGGGGGATCTGAAGCTTTCTTT.

J is TRBJ2-3 and V is TRBV7-3, with 7 nucleotides matching TRBD1. Trimming took 4 bases from V and 3 from J; bases not matched to a gene: 7. The CDR3 has 15 amino acids. Germline loops: CDR1 SGHTA, CDR2 FQGTGA. In DNA form, the CDR3 reads TGTGCCAGCAGCTCCGACAGGGTCGGGACAGATACGCAGTATTTT. Its protein is CASSSDRVGTDTQYF.

A few counts support this clone. V is TRBV18 and J is TRBJ1-1; D call uncertain. From germline, CDR1 is KGHSH and CDR2 LQKENI. Trimming left V 4 bases short and J 4 bases short, with 10 bases between. CDR3 length: 13 amino acids. The CDR3: CASSLPASTEAFF. The DNA of the CDR3 is TGTGCCAGCTCACTGCCGGCTAGCACTGAAGCTTTCTTT.

The chain uses TRBV7-9 and TRBJ2-1; 8 bases match TRBD2. Per germline, CDR1 SEHNR and CDR2 FQNEAQ (reference sequence). This CDR3 region has 14 residues. V gave up 5 bases and J gave up 7 bases; unmatched junction bases: 7. CDR3: CASSQGLAPNEQFF. CDR3 nucleotides: TGTGCCAGCAGCCAAGGACTAGCTCCGAATGAGCAGTTCTTC.

The chain employs TRBV28 and TRBJ2-1; D is uncertain. The CDR3 spans 15 residues. The germline V and J ends were trimmed by 6 bases and 0 bases, with 12 bases remaining between them. Per germline, CDR1 MDHEN and CDR2 SYDVKM. CDR3 in DNA: TGTGCCAGCAGCGAGGAAGTTAACTCCTACAATGAGCAGTTCTTC. Translated: CASSEEVNSYNEQFF.

This clone was picked up one time. The chain has TRBV5-1 and TRBJ2-2; a possible D gene is TRBD1 (5 bases). The CDR3 extends over 15 amino acids. V dropped 0 bases and J dropped 3 bases, with 9 bases sitting between them. Germline V gene sequence: CDR1 SGHRS, CDR2 YFSETQ. The CDR3 loop is CASSLEGADTGELFF. DNA of the CDR3: TGCGCCAGCAGCTTGGAAGGGGCGGACACCGGGGAGCTGTTTTTT.

The V and J genes are TRBV5-4 and TRBJ1-1, with D tentatively TRBD1 (5 bases). Germline V gene sequence: CDR1 SGHNT, CDR2 YYREEE (reference sequence). Trimming stripped 7 bases from V and 0 bases from J, with 19 bases between. The CDR3 totals 16 residues. CDR3 bases: TGTGCCAGCCACGCCCGAGGGGTAGGGATGAACACTGAAGCTTTCTTT. Translation: CASHARGVGMNTEAFF.

CDR3 region: CASSYSGTGQETQYF. CDR3 DNA: TGCGCCAGCAGCTACTCCGGGACAGGGCAAGAGACCCAGTACTTC. This sequence joins TRBV5-1 and TRBJ2-5; 9 bases align to TRBD1. V was pared by 3 bases and J by 2 bases, with 5 bases of the junction left unmatched. The CDR3 consists of 15 residues. Germline CDR1 is SGHRS and CDR2 is YFSETQ.

V gene TRBV2 combines with J gene TRBJ1-1; D remains ambiguous. The CDR3 sequence is 13 residues long. CDR1 and CDR2 (germline): SNHLY, FYNNEI. The germline V and J ends were trimmed by 10 bases and 0 bases, with 12 bases remaining between them. The DNA for the CDR3 is TGTGCCACTACCTTCGTGGTGAACACTGAAGCTTTCTTT. Protein: CATTFVVNTEAFF.

This clone was picked up many times. This chain connects TRBV7-2 to TRBJ1-3, with D maybe TRBD1 (6 bases). V was cut by 6 bases and J by 2 bases, with 14 bases left in between. Germline CDR1 and CDR2: SGHTA and FQGNSA. The CDR3 has 15 residues. CDR3 region: CASSRGQTPGNTIYF. CDR3 DNA: TGTGCCAGCAGTCGCGGACAGACCCCTGGAAACACCATATATTTT.

The chain recombines TRBV10-3 with TRBJ2-7; D remains ambiguous. Germline V gene sequence: CDR1 ENHRY, CDR2 SYGVKD. The CDR3 consists of 14 residues. V was cut by 1 base and J by 0 bases, with 7 bases left in between. The CDR3 DNA sequence: TGTGCCATCAGTGAGTTTGCCAGCTCCTACGAGCAGTACTTC. As protein: CAISEFASSYEQYF.

The chain employs TRBV27 and TRBJ2-1; TRBD2 agrees at 11 bases. The junction had 5 bases not matched to a gene; V was cut back by 6 bases and J by 4 bases. CDR1 and CDR2 from the germline V gene are MNHEY and SMNVEV (reference sequence). The CDR3 totals 15 residues. In nucleotides, the CDR3 is TGTGCCAGCAGGTTGACTAGCGGGGCATACAATGAGCAGTTCTTC. This translates into CASRLTSGAYNEQFF.

CDR3 in DNA: TGTGCCAGCAGTCAAAACAGGGGAGGGAATGAAAAACTGTTTTTT. Its translation is CASSQNRGGNEKLFF. The rearrangement joins TRBV7-9 to TRBJ1-4, with 7 bases that match TRBD1. This CDR3 is built from 15 residues. Germline V gene lookup returns CDR1 SEHNR and CDR2 FQNEAQ (reference sequence). The V segment lost 6 bases and the J segment 5 bases; nucleotides outside the gene matches: 9.

This chain links TRBV5-1 with TRBJ1-1; 11 nucleotides line up with TRBD1. The CDR3 loop spans 15 amino acids. With V trimmed by 4 bases and J by 6 bases, 8 bases remained unmatched. Per germline, CDR1 SGHRS and CDR2 YFSETQ. The CDR3 DNA is TGCGCCAGCAGCCCAAGGACAGGGGGCGCCGCTGAAGCTTTCTTT. This translates into CASSPRTGGAAEAFF.

V is TRBV5-5 and J is TRBJ1-2; D is unclear. Trimming removed 2 bases from V and 8 bases from J, with 10 bases in between. This CDR3 has 12 residues. The germline gives CDR1 SGHKS, CDR2 YYEKEE (reference sequence). The chain's CDR3 is CASSFDRGGYTF. The CDR3 region has the DNA TGTGCCAGCAGCTTCGACCGAGGGGGCTACACCTTC.

This rearrangement joins TRBV5-8 to TRBJ1-1; possibly TRBD1 for D (5 bases). Germline V gives CDR1 SGHTS, CDR2 YDEGEE. V lost 1 base and J lost 7, with 11 bases in between. The CDR3 length is 13 residues. This chain's CDR3 is CASSLLGEGEAFF. The DNA for the CDR3 is TGTGCCAGCAGCTTGTTGGGGGAAGGTGAAGCTTTCTTT.

V usage is TRBV7-3 and J usage is TRBJ2-3; perhaps D is TRBD1 or TRBD2 (5 bases each). CDR3 size: 17 residues. V shed 1 base and J shed 1 base, with 15 bases lying between them. Germline V gene sequence: CDR1 SGHTA, CDR2 FQGTGA. The DNA for the CDR3 is TGTGCCAGCAGCTTAAATTCCCTGGGACGGGGCACAGATACGCAGTATTTT. This gives the protein CASSLNSLGRGTDTQYF.